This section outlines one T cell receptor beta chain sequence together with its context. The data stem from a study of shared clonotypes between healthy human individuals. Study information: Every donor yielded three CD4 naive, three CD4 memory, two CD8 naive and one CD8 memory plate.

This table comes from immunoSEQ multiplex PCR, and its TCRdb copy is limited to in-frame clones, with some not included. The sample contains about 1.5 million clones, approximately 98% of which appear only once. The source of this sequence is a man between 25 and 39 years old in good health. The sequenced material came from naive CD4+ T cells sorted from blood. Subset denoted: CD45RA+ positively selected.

In nucleotides, the CDR3 is TGTGCCAGCAGCAACCTCCGGACTGAAGCTTTCTTT. Translation: CASSNLRTEAFF. The chain recombines TRBV11-2 with TRBJ1-1; D not resolved. The germline V gene encodes CDR1 SGHAT and CDR2 FQNNGV. The CDR3 is 12 residues long. Trimming cost V 5 bases and J 5 bases, with 9 bases left between them.